Following are 27 T cell receptor beta chains from one sample sequenced in a study of blood T cell repertoires in COVID-19 (dated by TCRdb to 2019 to 2021). The method behind the library was the immunoSEQ multiplex PCR assay. TCRdb carries this immuneACCESS record with in-frame sequences only. Its versions omit some clonotypes, under half of them owing to an unresolved V gene in the studies checked, with the rest unexplained. The sample yields fewer than 200,000 clones; under 90% were counted once. The ten largest clones add up to about 7% of the sample. Sequences were obtained from peripheral blood. All receptors derive from a human donor in a cohort sampled during active COVID-19.

The chain carries TRBV5-1 and TRBJ2-5, with 7 bases fitting TRBD2. The V segment lost 4 bases and the J segment 5 bases; nucleotides outside the gene matches: 14. This CDR3 comprises 16 residues. In germline, CDR1 is SGHRS, CDR2 YFSETQ. The DNA of the CDR3 is TGCGCCAGCAGCCGGAGAATAGCTGGGGAGGGGGAGACCCAGTACTTC. Residues: CASSRRIAGEGETQYF.

This chain connects TRBV19 to TRBJ2-2; weak D call: TRBD2 (6 bases). Trimming took 10 bases from V and 6 from J, leaving 24 bases between them. This CDR3 spans 16 amino acids. Per germline, CDR1 LNHDA and CDR2 SQIVND (reference sequence). CDR3 region: CATQGLRDRWAGELFF. DNA for the CDR3: TGTGCCACCCAGGGACTGAGGGATAGGTGGGCCGGGGAGCTGTTTTTT.

V is TRBV7-8 and J is TRBJ2-7; 9 bases match TRBD1. The J segment lost 2 bases and the V segment lost 7 bases, leaving 3 bases of the junction unmatched. The CDR3 sequence is 13 residues long. CDR1 is SGHVS, CDR2 FQNEAQ, per germline. The CDR3 nucleotides read TGTGCCAGCACCGGACAGGGGACCTACGAGCAGTACTTC. Translated: CASTGQGTYEQYF.

The V call is TRBV6-5, the J call TRBJ1-1; D possibly corresponds to TRBD1 (6 bases). CDR3 length: 14 residues. Germline CDR1 MNHEY, CDR2 SVGAGI. Deletions cut 6 bases from V and 8 bases from J, with 19 bases between. The DNA for the CDR3 is TGTGCCAGCAGCAACGGGGGGGCCCCTGGGGAAGCTTTCTTT. This codes for CASSNGGAPGEAFF.

The chain employs TRBV11-2 and TRBJ1-2, with D perhaps TRBD1 (6 bases). The ends were cut back, 5 bases at V and 5 bases at J, with 21 bases in the middle. Germline V CDR1 and CDR2: SGHAT, FQNNGV. The length of the CDR3 is 16 residues. The CDR3 region has the DNA TGTGCCAGCAGCCGTGGCTCGTACAGGGTGACGTATGGCTACACCTTC. This sequence encodes CASSRGSYRVTYGYTF.

This rearrangement joins TRBV7-2 to TRBJ2-7; D not resolved. The CDR3 contains 13 residues. Germline values: CDR1 SGHTA, CDR2 FQGNSA. V was trimmed by 5 bases and J by 0 bases, leaving 8 bases between them. This CDR3 reads CASSAYSSYEQYF. The CDR3 DNA follows: TGTGCCAGCAGCGCCTACAGCTCCTACGAGCAGTACTTC. Variable domain in full (rest from reference TRBV7-2 and TRBJ2-7): GAGVSQSPSNKVTEKGKDVELRCDPISGHTALYWYRQSLGQGLEFLIYFQGNSAPDKSGLPSDRFSAERTGGSVSTLTIQRTQQEDSAVYLCASSAYSSYEQYFGPGTRLTVT.

The genes are TRBV6-6 and TRBJ1-2; D may be TRBD1 (5 bases). Per germline, CDR1 MNHNY and CDR2 SVGAGI (reference sequence). The CDR3 runs 15 residues. The V end was cut by 0 bases, the J end by 8 bases, with 16 bases between. CDR3: CASSYSEAGILGYTF. The CDR3 bases are TGTGCCAGCAGTTACTCAGAGGCAGGGATATTAGGCTACACCTTC.

This chain links TRBV5-6 with TRBJ1-2; unclear D gene. CDR1 is SGHDT, CDR2 YYEEEE, per germline. V lost 0 bases to trimming and J lost 1 base, with 10 bases between them. This CDR3 contains 15 residues. The CDR3 sequence is CASSLGPNFNYGYTF. CDR3 sequence (DNA): TGTGCCAGCAGCTTGGGCCCTAACTTTAACTATGGCTACACCTTC.

This rearrangement joins TRBV6-5 to TRBJ1-1; D unclear. Germline loops: CDR1 MNHEY, CDR2 SVGAGI. The CDR3 is 15 residues long. V was shortened by 7 bases and J by 1 base, with 16 bases between the two germline ends. The CDR3 nucleotides read TGTGCCAGCATACAGACCCAAATACAGAACACTGAAGCTTTCTTT. Its protein is CASIQTQIQNTEAFF.

J is TRBJ2-5 and V is TRBV6-5, with 10 bases fitting TRBD2. This CDR3 is 15 amino acids long. Germline V gives CDR1 MNHEY, CDR2 SVGAGI. The junction had 9 bases not matched to a gene; V was cut back by 8 bases and J by 3 bases. Here the CDR3 DNA reads TGTGCCAGCGTTAACGGACTAGCGGAAAAAGAGACCCAGTACTTC. This codes for CASVNGLAEKETQYF.

The chain carries TRBV2 and TRBJ2-7, with D unclear. The CDR3 has 15 residues. Germline CDR1 reads SNHLY; CDR2 reads FYNNEI. V was trimmed by 6 bases and J by 0 bases, leaving 15 bases between them. The CDR3 is CASRSDRQNSYEQYF. Here the CDR3 DNA reads TGTGCCAGCAGATCTGATAGACAAAACTCCTACGAGCAGTACTTC. Full variable domain (outside the CDR3, taken from reference TRBV2 and TRBJ2-7): EPEVTQTPSHQVTQMGQEVILRCVPISNHLYFYWYRQILGQKVEFLVSFYNNEISEKSEIFDDQFSVERPDGSNFTLKIRSTKLEDSAMYFCASRSDRQNSYEQYFGPGTRLTVT.

The chain couples TRBV2 to TRBJ2-7; TRBD1 might be the D (6 bases). The germline gives CDR1 SNHLY, CDR2 FYNNEI. Trimming shortened V by 6 bases and J by 5 bases, and 17 bases separated the two germline ends. The CDR3 extends over 14 amino acids. CDR3: CASRVTGTSDEQYF. The CDR3 nucleotides read TGTGCCAGCAGGGTAACCGGGACAAGCGACGAGCAGTACTTC.

CDR3 bases: TGCGCCAGCACAGTAGTACAGGGGATCAATTCACCCCTCCACTTT. Protein sequence: CASTVVQGINSPLHF. The chain uses TRBV10-2 and TRBJ1-6; 7 nucleotides match TRBD1. The V segment lost 7 bases and the J segment 7 bases; nucleotides outside the gene matches: 10. Germline CDR1 is WSHSY and CDR2 is SAAADI. CDR3 length: 15 residues.

V usage is TRBV6-5 and J usage is TRBJ2-5, with D possibly matching TRBD1 (5 bases). This CDR3 contains 14 residues. V gave up 0 bases and J gave up 5 bases, with 10 bases separating them. The germline gives CDR1 MNHEY, CDR2 SVGAGI. CDR3 region: CASSYSWGGETQYF. The CDR3, as DNA: TGTGCCAGCAGTTACTCATGGGGCGGTGAGACCCAGTACTTC.

The chain carries TRBV3-1 (or the pseudogene TRBV3-2) and TRBJ1-1; no reliable D call. The germline gives CDR1 LGHDT, CDR2 YNNKEL (reference sequence). The V gene lost 5 bases and the J gene lost 1 base, with 11 bases spanning the gap. The CDR3 covers 14 residues. The CDR3 spells CASSYSTANTEAFF. CDR3 DNA sequence: TGTGCCAGCAGCTACAGCACAGCGAACACTGAAGCTTTCTTT.

The chain employs TRBV5-1 and TRBJ2-7, with 8 bases that match TRBD1. The junction had 9 bases not matched to a gene; V was cut back by 1 base and J by 6 bases. The germline V gene encodes CDR1 SGHRS and CDR2 YFSETQ. This CDR3 spans 15 amino acids. In DNA form, the CDR3 reads TGCGCCAGCAGCTTGTCCCCGGGACAGGTCAGCGAGCAGTACTTC. Protein: CASSLSPGQVSEQYF. Based on the CDR3 plus reference TRBV5-1 and TRBJ2-7, the full variable domain is KAGVTQTPRYLIKTRGQQVTLSCSPISGHRSVSWYQQTPGQGLQFLFEYFSETQRNKGNFPGRFSGRQFSNSRSEMNVSTLELGDSALYLCASSLSPGQVSEQYFGPGTRLTVT.

This chain connects TRBV18 to TRBJ2-3, with 8 bases fitting TRBD2. This CDR3 spans 16 amino acids. Germline values: CDR1 KGHSH, CDR2 LQKENI. Losses at the gene ends were 6 bases for V and 3 bases for J; bases not matched to a gene: 11. CDR3 sequence reads: CASSPYAGGQTDTQYF. CDR3 coding DNA: TGTGCCAGCTCGCCGTACGCGGGGGGTCAAACAGATACGCAGTATTTT.

The chain joins TRBV30 to TRBJ1-2; possible D gene TRBD1, 5 bases. CDR3 length: 14 amino acids. Germline lookup yields CDR1 GTSNPN and CDR2 SVGIG (reference sequence). The ends were cut back, 2 bases at V and 8 bases at J, with 18 bases in the middle. The CDR3 loop reads CAWSITGHAGGYTF. The CDR3 DNA follows: TGTGCCTGGAGTATTACAGGACATGCTGGGGGCTACACCTTC.

This chain connects TRBV15 to TRBJ1-2; 8 bases line up with TRBD1. Per the germline V gene, CDR1 is LNHNV and CDR2 is YYDKDF (reference sequence). V was pared by 0 bases and J by 4 bases, with 10 bases of the junction left unmatched. The CDR3 sequence is 17 residues long. The CDR3, as DNA: TGTGCCACCAGCAGAGAGATGGGGGCAGGGGGCATCTATGGCTACACCTTC. Translated: CATSREMGAGGIYGYTF. Full variable domain (outside the CDR3, taken from reference TRBV15 and TRBJ1-2): DAMVIQNPRYQVTQFGKPVTLSCSQTLNHNVMYWYQQKSSQAPKLLFHYYDKDFNNEADTPDNFQSRRPNTSFCFLDIRSPGLGDTAMYLCATSREMGAGGIYGYTFGSGTRLTVV.

The J gene is TRBJ2-5, the V gene TRBV13; the D gene is possibly TRBD2 (6 bases). CDR3 length: 14 residues. The germline V gene has CDR1 PRHDT and CDR2 FYEKMQ (reference sequence). V gave up 2 bases and J gave up 2 bases, with 9 bases separating them. The CDR3 reads CASSLRDSQETQYF. CDR3 DNA sequence: TGTGCCAGCAGCTTAAGGGACTCGCAAGAGACCCAGTACTTC.

V gene TRBV7-7 combines with J gene TRBJ1-2; 7 bases line up with TRBD1. This CDR3 has 17 residues. Trimming removed 4 bases from V and 4 bases from J; junction bases left unmatched: 15. Germline V gene sequence: CDR1 SSHAT, CDR2 FNYEAQ (reference sequence). The CDR3, as DNA: TGTGCCAGCAGCTCGGGACAGAAGAGTTTGGAGGGCTATGGCTACACCTTC. Amino acid sequence: CASSSGQKSLEGYGYTF.

The genes are TRBV27 and TRBJ1-2; D is unclear. CDR1 MNHEY and CDR2 SMNVEV come from the germline V gene (reference sequence). This CDR3 is 14 amino acids long. V lost 4 bases, J lost 4 bases, and 13 bases lay in between. This CDR3 reads CASSSDGGLYGYTF. The CDR3 DNA follows: TGTGCCAGCAGTTCGGACGGAGGCCTCTATGGCTACACCTTC.

This chain links TRBV18 with TRBJ1-5, with 8 bases aligning to TRBD1. The ends lost 5 bases at V and 6 bases at J; junction bases unmatched: 9. The V gene's germline CDR1 is KGHSH and CDR2 LQKENI. The CDR3 has 15 amino acids. The CDR3 loop is CASSAGQGEFQPQHF. The CDR3, as DNA: TGTGCCAGCTCAGCTGGACAGGGAGAGTTTCAGCCCCAGCATTTT.

The chain combines TRBV5-4 with TRBJ2-1; TRBD2 agrees at 10 bases. Trimming cost V 2 bases and J 10 bases; bases outside gene matches: 12. The germline gives CDR1 SGHNT, CDR2 YYREEE (reference sequence). This CDR3 has 16 residues. This chain's CDR3 is CASSFSGKAGGREQFF. CDR3 bases: TGTGCCAGCAGCTTCTCCGGTAAAGCGGGGGGGCGCGAGCAGTTCTTC.

This chain links TRBV5-1 with TRBJ2-7; TRBD2 might be the D (6 bases). Germline V gene lookup returns CDR1 SGHRS and CDR2 YFSETQ. V dropped 4 bases and J dropped 0 bases, with 11 bases sitting between them. The CDR3 has 14 amino acids. CDR3 region: CASSPGDGSYEQYF. As DNA, the CDR3 is TGCGCCAGCAGCCCGGGGGACGGCTCCTACGAGCAGTACTTC.

The count of this clone is one. The chain recombines TRBV7-9 with TRBJ2-3; D may be TRBD1 (5 bases). V lost 8 bases and J lost 1, with 13 bases in between. Germline V CDR1 and CDR2: SEHNR, FQNEAQ (reference sequence). The CDR3 has 14 amino acids. The CDR3 DNA sequence: TGTGCCAGCTCCAGGGCCCCACGCACAGATACGCAGTATTTT. It is translated as CASSRAPRTDTQYF.

The rearrangement joins TRBV5-5 to TRBJ1-1; D possibly corresponds to TRBD1 (6 bases). V gave up 5 bases and J gave up 2 bases, with 13 bases separating them. This CDR3 is built from 14 residues. The germline gives CDR1 SGHKS, CDR2 YYEKEE (reference sequence). CDR3: CASSVGHSNTEAFF. The CDR3 coding sequence is TGTGCCAGCAGTGTGGGACACTCCAACACTGAAGCTTTCTTT.